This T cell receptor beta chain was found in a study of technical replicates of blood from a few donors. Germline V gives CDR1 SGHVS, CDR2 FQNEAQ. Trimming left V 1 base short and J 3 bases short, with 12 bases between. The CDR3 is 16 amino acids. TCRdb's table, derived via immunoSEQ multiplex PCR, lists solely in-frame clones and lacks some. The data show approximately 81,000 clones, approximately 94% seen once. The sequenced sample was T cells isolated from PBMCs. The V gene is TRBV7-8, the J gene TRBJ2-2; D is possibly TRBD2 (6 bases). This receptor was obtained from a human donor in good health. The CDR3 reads CASSLGPGTYTGELFF. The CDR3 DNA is TGTGCCAGCAGCTTAGGACCCGGGACTTACACCGGGGAGCTGTTTTTT.